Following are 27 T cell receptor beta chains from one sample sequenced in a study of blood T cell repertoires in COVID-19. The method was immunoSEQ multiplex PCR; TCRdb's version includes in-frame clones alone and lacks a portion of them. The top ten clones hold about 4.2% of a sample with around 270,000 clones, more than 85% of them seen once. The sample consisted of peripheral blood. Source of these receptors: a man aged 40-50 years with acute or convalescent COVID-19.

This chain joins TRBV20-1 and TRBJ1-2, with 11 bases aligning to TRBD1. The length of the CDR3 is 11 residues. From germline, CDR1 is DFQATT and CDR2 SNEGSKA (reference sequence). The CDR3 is CRAGQGGGYTF. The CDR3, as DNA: TGCAGAGCGGGACAGGGGGGTGGCTACACCTTC.

CDR3 bases: TGTGCCAGCAGTTTTTCGGGCCCCGGGACAGGGGGCGCGGACGAGCAGTACTTC. Amino acid sequence: CASSFSGPGTGGADEQYF. The rearrangement joins TRBV27 to TRBJ2-7, with TRBD1 identical over 12 bases. Germline V gives CDR1 MNHEY, CDR2 SMNVEV (reference sequence). The CDR3 is 18 residues long. Trimming took 3 bases from V and 5 from J; bases not matched to a gene: 14.

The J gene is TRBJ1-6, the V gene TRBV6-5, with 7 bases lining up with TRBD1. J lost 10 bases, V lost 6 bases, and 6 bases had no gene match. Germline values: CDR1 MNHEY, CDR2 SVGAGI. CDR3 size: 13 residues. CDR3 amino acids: CASRPSQGSPLHF. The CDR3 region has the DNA TGTGCCAGCAGGCCTTCACAGGGGTCACCCCTCCACTTT.

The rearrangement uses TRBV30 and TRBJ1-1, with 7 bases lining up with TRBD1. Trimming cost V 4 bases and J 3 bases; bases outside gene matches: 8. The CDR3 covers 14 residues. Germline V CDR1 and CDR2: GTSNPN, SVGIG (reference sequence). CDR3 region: CAWTPGQLYTEAFF. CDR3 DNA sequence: TGTGCCTGGACCCCGGGACAGCTATACACTGAAGCTTTCTTT. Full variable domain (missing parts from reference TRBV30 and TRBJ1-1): SQTIHQWPATLVQPVGSPLSLECTVEGTSNPNLYWYRQAAGRGLQLLFYSVGIGQISSEVPQNLSASRPQDRQFILSSKKLLLSDSGFYLCAWTPGQLYTEAFFGQGTRLTVV.

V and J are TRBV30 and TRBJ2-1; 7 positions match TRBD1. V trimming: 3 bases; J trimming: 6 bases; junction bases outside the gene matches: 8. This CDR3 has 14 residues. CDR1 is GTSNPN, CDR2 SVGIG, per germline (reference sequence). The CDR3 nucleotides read TGTGCCTGGAGCCTGACAGGGAGAAGCAATGAGCAGTTCTTC. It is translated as CAWSLTGRSNEQFF.

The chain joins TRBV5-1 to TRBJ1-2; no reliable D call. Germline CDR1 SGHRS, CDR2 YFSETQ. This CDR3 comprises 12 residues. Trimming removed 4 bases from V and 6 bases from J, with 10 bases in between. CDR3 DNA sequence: TGCGCCAGCAGCGGGCAGGTGGATGGCTACACCTTC. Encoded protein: CASSGQVDGYTF.

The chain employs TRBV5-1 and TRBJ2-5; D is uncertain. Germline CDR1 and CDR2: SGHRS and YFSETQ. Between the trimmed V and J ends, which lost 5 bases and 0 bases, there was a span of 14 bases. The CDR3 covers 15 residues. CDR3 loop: CASREAATYQETQYF. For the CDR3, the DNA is TGCGCCAGCAGAGAGGCAGCGACGTACCAAGAGACCCAGTACTTC.

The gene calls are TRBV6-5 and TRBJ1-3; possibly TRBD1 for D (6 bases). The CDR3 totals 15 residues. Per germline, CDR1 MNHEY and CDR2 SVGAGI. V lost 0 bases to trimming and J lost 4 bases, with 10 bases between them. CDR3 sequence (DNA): TGTGCCAGCAGTTACTCGAGGGGGATGGGAAACACCATATATTTT. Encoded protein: CASSYSRGMGNTIYF.

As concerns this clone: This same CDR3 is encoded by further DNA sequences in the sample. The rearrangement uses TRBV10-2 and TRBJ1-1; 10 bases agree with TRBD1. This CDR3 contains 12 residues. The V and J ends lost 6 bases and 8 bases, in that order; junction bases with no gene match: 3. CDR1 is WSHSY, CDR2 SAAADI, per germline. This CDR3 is CASSLTGGEAFF. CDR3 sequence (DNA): TGCGCCAGCAGCCTGACAGGGGGCGAAGCTTTCTTT.

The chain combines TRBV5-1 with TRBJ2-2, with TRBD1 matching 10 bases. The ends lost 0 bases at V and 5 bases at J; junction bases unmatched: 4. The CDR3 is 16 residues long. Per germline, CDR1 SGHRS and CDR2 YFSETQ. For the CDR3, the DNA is TGCGCCAGCAGCTTGGGGGGACAGGGGAAGACCGGGGAGCTGTTTTTT. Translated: CASSLGGQGKTGELFF.

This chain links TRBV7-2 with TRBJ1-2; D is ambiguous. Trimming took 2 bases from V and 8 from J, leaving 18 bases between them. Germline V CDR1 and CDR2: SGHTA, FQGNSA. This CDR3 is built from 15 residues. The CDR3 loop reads CASSLSSGQARGYTF. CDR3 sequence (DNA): TGTGCCAGCAGCTTATCAAGCGGGCAGGCTCGGGGCTACACCTTC.

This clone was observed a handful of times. Here the CDR3 reads CASSPRGGQPINEQFF. The CDR3 nucleotides read TGTGCCAGCAGCCCTAGAGGGGGACAGCCCATCAATGAGCAGTTCTTC. The chain links TRBV11-2 to TRBJ2-1; 7 bases are a match to TRBD1. This CDR3 contains 16 residues. Germline loops: CDR1 SGHAT, CDR2 FQNNGV. J gave up 6 bases and V 5 bases, and 13 bases lay outside the gene matches.

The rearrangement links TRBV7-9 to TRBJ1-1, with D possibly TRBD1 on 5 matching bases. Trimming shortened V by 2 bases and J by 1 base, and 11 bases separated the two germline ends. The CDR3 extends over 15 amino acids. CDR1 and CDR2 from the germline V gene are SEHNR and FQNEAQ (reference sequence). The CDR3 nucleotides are TGTGCCAGCAGCTTAAGCGATAGGGGGAACACTGAAGCTTTCTTT. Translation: CASSLSDRGNTEAFF.

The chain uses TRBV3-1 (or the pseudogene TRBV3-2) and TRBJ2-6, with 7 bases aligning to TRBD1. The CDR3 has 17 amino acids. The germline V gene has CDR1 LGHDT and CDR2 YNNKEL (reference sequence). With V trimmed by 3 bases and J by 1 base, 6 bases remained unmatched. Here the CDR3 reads CASSHGDSNSGANVLTF. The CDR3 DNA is TGTGCCAGCAGCCACGGGGACAGCAATTCTGGGGCCAACGTCCTGACTTTC.

This CDR3 reads CASSEFRYNEQFF. The CDR3 bases are TGTGCCAGCAGTGAATTCCGGTACAATGAGCAGTTCTTC. The chain recombines TRBV25-1 with TRBJ2-1; D gene ambiguous. The CDR3 has 13 amino acids. Looked up from germline, CDR1 is MGHDK and CDR2 is SYGVNS. The V end was cut by 1 base, the J end by 4 bases, with 5 bases between.

CDR3 coding DNA: TGTGCCACCAGTGACGTCGGGACATCCGGGGAGCTGTTTTTT. This sequence encodes CATSDVGTSGELFF. This sequence joins TRBV24-1 and TRBJ2-2; TRBD1 is a possible D gene (6 bases). Looked up from germline, CDR1 is KGHDR and CDR2 is SFDVKD. V was trimmed by 4 bases and J by 6 bases, leaving 11 bases between them. The CDR3 covers 14 residues.

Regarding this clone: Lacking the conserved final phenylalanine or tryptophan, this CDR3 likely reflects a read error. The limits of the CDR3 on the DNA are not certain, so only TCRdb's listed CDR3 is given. The CDR3 region is CANHRDRGPL. The gene calls are TRBV12-1 and TRBJ2-7; the table's D call, TRBD1, has no DNA check behind it. TRBV12-1 represents a pseudogene. Ends included, the CDR3 has 10 residues.

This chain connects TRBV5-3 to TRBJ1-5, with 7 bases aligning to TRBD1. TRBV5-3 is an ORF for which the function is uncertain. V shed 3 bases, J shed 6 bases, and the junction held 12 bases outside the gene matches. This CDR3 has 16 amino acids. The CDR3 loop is CARSCTRQGEGQPQHF. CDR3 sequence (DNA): TGTGCCAGAAGCTGCACCAGGCAGGGGGAAGGTCAGCCCCAGCATTTT.

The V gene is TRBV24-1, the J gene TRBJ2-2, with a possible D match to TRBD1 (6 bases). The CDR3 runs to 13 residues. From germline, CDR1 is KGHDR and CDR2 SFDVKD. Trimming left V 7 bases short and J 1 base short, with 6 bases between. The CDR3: CATRTGNTGELFF. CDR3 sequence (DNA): TGTGCCACCAGGACAGGGAACACCGGGGAGCTGTTTTTT.

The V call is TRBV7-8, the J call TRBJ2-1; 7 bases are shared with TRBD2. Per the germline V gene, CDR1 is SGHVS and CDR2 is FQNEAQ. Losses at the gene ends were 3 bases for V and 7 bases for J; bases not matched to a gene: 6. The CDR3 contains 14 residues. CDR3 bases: TGTGCCAGCAGCTTGGGGGGGTGGGCGAATGAGCAGTTCTTC. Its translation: CASSLGGWANEQFF.

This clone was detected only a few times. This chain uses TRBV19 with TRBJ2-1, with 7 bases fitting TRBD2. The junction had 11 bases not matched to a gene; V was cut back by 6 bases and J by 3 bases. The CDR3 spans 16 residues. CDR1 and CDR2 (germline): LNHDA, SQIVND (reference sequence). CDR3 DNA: TGTGCCAGTAGCTCCCTAGGAATAGCGGGCTACAATGAGCAGTTCTTC. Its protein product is CASSSLGIAGYNEQFF.

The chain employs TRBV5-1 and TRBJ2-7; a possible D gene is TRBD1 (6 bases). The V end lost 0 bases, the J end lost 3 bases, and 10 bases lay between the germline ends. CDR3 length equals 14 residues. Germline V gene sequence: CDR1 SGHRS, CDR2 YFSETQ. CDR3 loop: CASSLVAGVYEQYF. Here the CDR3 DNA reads TGCGCCAGCAGCTTGGTGGCAGGGGTCTACGAGCAGTACTTC.

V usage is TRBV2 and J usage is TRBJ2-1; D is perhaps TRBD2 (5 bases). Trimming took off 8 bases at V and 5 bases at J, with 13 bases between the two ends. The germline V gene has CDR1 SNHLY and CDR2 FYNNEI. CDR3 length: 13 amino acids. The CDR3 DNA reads TGTGCCAGCTGTCTAGGACTCAACAATGAGCAGTTCTTC. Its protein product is CASCLGLNNEQFF.

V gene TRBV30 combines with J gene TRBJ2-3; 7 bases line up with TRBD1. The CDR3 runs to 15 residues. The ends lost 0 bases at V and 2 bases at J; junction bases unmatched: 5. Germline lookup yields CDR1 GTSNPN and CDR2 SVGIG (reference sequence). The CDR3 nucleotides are TGTGCCTGGAGTGTATCGGGACAGCTCACAGATACGCAGTATTTT. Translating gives CAWSVSGQLTDTQYF.

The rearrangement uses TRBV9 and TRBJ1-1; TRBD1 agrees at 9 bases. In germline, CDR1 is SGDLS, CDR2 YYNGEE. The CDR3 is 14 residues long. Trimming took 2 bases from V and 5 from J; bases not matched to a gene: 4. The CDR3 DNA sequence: TGTGCCAGCAGCGTGCAGGGACAGGGTACTGAAGCTTTCTTT. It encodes CASSVQGQGTEAFF. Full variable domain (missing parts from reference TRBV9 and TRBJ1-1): DSGVTQTPKHLITATGQRVTLRCSPRSGDLSVYWYQQSLDQGLQFLIQYYNGEERAKGNILERFSAQQFPDLHSELNLSSLELGDSALYFCASSVQGQGTEAFFGQGTRLTVV.

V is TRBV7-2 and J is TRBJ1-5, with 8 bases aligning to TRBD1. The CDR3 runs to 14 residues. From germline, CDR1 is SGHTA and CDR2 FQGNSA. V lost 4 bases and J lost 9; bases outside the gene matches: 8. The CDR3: CASSSGQGARPQHF. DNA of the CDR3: TGTGCCAGCAGCTCCGGACAGGGAGCTAGGCCCCAGCATTTT.

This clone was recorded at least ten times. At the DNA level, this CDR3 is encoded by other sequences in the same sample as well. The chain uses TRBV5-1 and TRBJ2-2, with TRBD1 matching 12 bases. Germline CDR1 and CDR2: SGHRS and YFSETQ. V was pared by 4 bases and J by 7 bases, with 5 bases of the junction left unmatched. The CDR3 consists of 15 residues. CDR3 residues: CASSLGTGGHGELFF. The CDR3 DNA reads TGCGCCAGCAGCCTCGGGACAGGGGGCCACGGGGAGCTGTTTTTT. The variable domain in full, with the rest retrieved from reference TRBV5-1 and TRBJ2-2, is KAGVTQTPRYLIKTRGQQVTLSCSPISGHRSVSWYQQTPGQGLQFLFEYFSETQRNKGNFPGRFSGRQFSNSRSEMNVSTLELGDSALYLCASSLGTGGHGELFFGEGSRLTVL.